The 17 T cell receptor beta chains below all came from one sample that was sequenced in a study of blood T cell repertoires in COVID-19. Sequenced by immunoSEQ multiplex PCR; TCRdb stores in-frame clones only, minus some. In the table there are around 30,000 clones, approximately 95% of which are singletons. Specimen: peripheral blood. The receptors shown here come from a male donor with active COVID-19.

The chain has TRBV14 and TRBJ2-5, with D maybe TRBD2 (6 bases). V was cut by 4 bases and J by 1 base, with 16 bases left in between. Germline V lookup: CDR1 SGHDN, CDR2 FVKESK. CDR3 length: 16 residues. The CDR3 nucleotides read TGTGCCAGCAGCCTCCTACGGGTGGGAGGCCAAGAGACCCAGTACTTC. Protein sequence: CASSLLRVGGQETQYF. The full variable domain, rest sourced from reference TRBV14 and TRBJ2-5, is EAGVTQFPSHSVIEKGQTVTLRCDPISGHDNLYWYRRVMGKEIKFLLHFVKESKQDESGMPNNRFLAERTGGTYSTLKVQPAELEDSGVYFCASSLLRVGGQETQYFGPGTRLLVL.

The chain couples TRBV3-1 (or the pseudogene TRBV3-2) to TRBJ2-4, with D uncertain. The CDR3 is 12 amino acids. Germline CDR1 reads LGHDT; CDR2 reads YNNKEL (reference sequence). Trimming stripped 2 bases from V and 11 bases from J, with 10 bases between. Here the CDR3 DNA reads TGTGCCAGCAGCCAAAAAAGTGCGTTTCAGTACTTC. Translation gives CASSQKSAFQYF.

The V and J genes are TRBV7-3 and TRBJ1-1, with D possibly being TRBD1 (5 bases). CDR1 and CDR2 from the germline V gene are SGHTA and FQGTGA. Trimming took off 1 base at V and 8 bases at J, with 14 bases between the two ends. The CDR3 loop spans 14 amino acids. The CDR3 protein is CASSLIGGASEAFF. DNA of the CDR3: TGTGCCAGCAGCTTAATCGGAGGGGCGTCCGAAGCTTTCTTT.

The V call is TRBV5-1, the J call TRBJ2-3, with 9 bases lining up with TRBD2. The V and J ends lost 2 bases and 4 bases, in that order; junction bases with no gene match: 14. Germline V gene sequence: CDR1 SGHRS, CDR2 YFSETQ. The CDR3 is made up of 18 amino acids. CDR3: CASSFTLQIAGASDTQYF. The CDR3 DNA reads as TGCGCCAGCAGCTTTACCCTCCAGATAGCGGGGGCTTCAGATACGCAGTATTTT.

This chain connects TRBV27 to TRBJ1-4; TRBD1 matches at 7 bases. V trimming: 5 bases; J trimming: 5 bases; junction bases outside the gene matches: 8. Germline CDR1 and CDR2: MNHEY and SMNVEV (reference sequence). The CDR3 sequence is 15 residues long. Written as DNA, the CDR3 is TGTGCCAGCAGTCCCACGACAGGGTCGAATGAAAAACTGTTTTTT. Protein product: CASSPTTGSNEKLFF. The variable domain in full, completed from reference TRBV27 and TRBJ1-4, reads EAQVTQNPRYLITVTGKKLTVTCSQNMNHEYMSWYRQDPGLGLRQIYYSMNVEVTDKGDVPEGYKVSRKEKRNFPLILESPSPNQTSLYFCASSPTTGSNEKLFFGSGTQLSVL.

The chain joins TRBV6-2 or TRBV6-3 to TRBJ1-1; D may be TRBD1 (5 bases). CDR1 is MNHEY, CDR2 SVGEGT, per germline. Deletions cut 5 bases from V and 7 bases from J, with 11 bases between. This CDR3 contains 12 residues. The CDR3, as DNA: TGTGCCAGCAGTGACAGTCCCCTTGAAGCTTTCTTT. Translating gives CASSDSPLEAFF.

V is TRBV3-1 (or the pseudogene TRBV3-2) and J is TRBJ2-2; D is undetermined. V shed 4 bases and J shed 0 bases, with 9 bases lying between them. CDR1 and CDR2 (germline): LGHDT, YNNKEL (reference sequence). The CDR3 extends over 15 amino acids. CDR3: CASSLLAANTGELFF. The CDR3 nucleotides are TGTGCCAGCAGCCTCCTCGCGGCGAACACCGGGGAGCTGTTTTTT.

In its sample, this clone was seen once. The chain is built from TRBV6-4 and TRBJ1-1; D unresolved. V dropped 6 bases and J dropped 4 bases, with 12 bases sitting between them. The CDR3 covers 13 residues. Germline CDR1 MRHNA, CDR2 SNTAGT. The CDR3 reads CASRRHGVTEAFF. CDR3 bases: TGTGCCAGCAGAAGGCACGGGGTCACTGAAGCTTTCTTT.

This clone was recorded a few times. The chain carries TRBV11-2 and TRBJ2-7, with D perhaps matching TRBD2 (5 bases). Between the trimmed V and J ends, which lost 6 bases and 2 bases, there was a span of 14 bases. Looked up from germline, CDR1 is SGHAT and CDR2 is FQNNGV. The CDR3 is 14 residues long. Written as DNA, the CDR3 is TGTGCCAGCAGGTCCCCTGGACTCACCTACGAGCAGTACTTC. It specifies CASRSPGLTYEQYF.

The chain is built from TRBV12-3 or TRBV12-4 and TRBJ1-2; D unclear. This CDR3 comprises 13 residues. V was cut by 0 bases and J by 2 bases, with 4 bases left in between. Written as DNA, the CDR3 is TGTGCCAGCAGTTTAGCCGGGAACTATGGCTACACCTTC. This translates into CASSLAGNYGYTF.

The chain combines TRBV5-4 with TRBJ2-1, with TRBD2 identical over 12 bases. With 4 bases clipped from V and 0 bases from J, the junction kept 8 bases outside the gene matches. From germline, CDR1 is SGHNT and CDR2 YYREEE (reference sequence). The CDR3 length is 18 residues. The CDR3 DNA reads as TGTGCCAGCAGCCGAGGACTAGCGGGGTTTAGCTCCTACAATGAGCAGTTCTTC. The encoded protein is CASSRGLAGFSSYNEQFF.

The V gene is TRBV11-2, the J gene TRBJ1-6; a possible D gene is TRBD1 (5 bases). The V and J ends lost 5 bases and 10 bases respectively, with 12 bases between them. There are 13 residues in the CDR3. Germline CDR1 SGHAT, CDR2 FQNNGV. DNA for the CDR3: TGTGCCAGCAGCACCCCCTCAGGGTCACCCCTCCACTTT. It specifies CASSTPSGSPLHF.

The chain joins TRBV6-5 to TRBJ2-1; weak D call: TRBD1 (5 bases). The CDR3 extends over 15 amino acids. Looked up from germline, CDR1 is MNHEY and CDR2 is SVGAGI. The germline V and J ends were trimmed by 10 bases and 4 bases, with 20 bases remaining between them. As DNA, the CDR3 is TGTGCCACGCTCCGCTTAGTTGGGGCTTACAATGAGCAGTTCTTC. Translation gives CATLRLVGAYNEQFF.

The J gene is TRBJ2-7, the V gene TRBV5-4, with a possible D match to TRBD1 (7 bases). Germline-derived CDR1 and CDR2 are SGHNT and YYREEE (reference sequence). This CDR3 region has 15 residues. Trimming removed 4 bases from V and 3 bases from J, with 17 bases in between. The CDR3 sequence: CASSPGAGGYYEQYF. For the CDR3, the DNA is TGTGCCAGCAGCCCCGGAGCAGGGGGGTACTACGAGCAGTACTTC. The full variable domain, with the rest looked up from reference TRBV5-4 and TRBJ2-7, is ETGVTQSPTHLIKTRGQQVTLRCSSQSGHNTVSWYQQALGQGPQFIFQYYREEENGRGNFPPRFSGLQFPNYSSELNVNALELDDSALYLCASSPGAGGYYEQYFGPGTRLTVT.

The chain carries TRBV5-5 and TRBJ1-5, with D unresolved. Trimming took 2 bases from V and 4 from J, leaving 7 bases between them. CDR3 length: 13 amino acids. Germline loops: CDR1 SGHKS, CDR2 YYEKEE (reference sequence). The CDR3 DNA follows: TGTGCCAGCAGCTTCTGGGAGAATCAGCCCCAGCATTTT. Residues: CASSFWENQPQHF.

This sequence joins TRBV18 and TRBJ2-1, with 10 bases lining up with TRBD2. Trimming removed 1 base from V and 7 bases from J; junction bases left unmatched: 7. The germline gives CDR1 KGHSH, CDR2 LQKENI. CDR3 length equals 16 residues. CDR3 region: CASSPLAGGLGNEQFF. CDR3 DNA: TGTGCCAGCTCACCACTAGCGGGGGGCCTAGGAAATGAGCAGTTCTTC.

The chain carries TRBV6-5 and TRBJ1-5; D perhaps matches TRBD1 (6 bases). Germline V gives CDR1 MNHEY, CDR2 SVGAGI. CDR3 length: 16 residues. V gave up 0 bases and J gave up 2 bases, with 11 bases separating them. Written as DNA, the CDR3 is TGTGCCAGCAGTTACTCCTCGACAGGAGGCAATCAGCCCCAGCATTTT. Translation: CASSYSSTGGNQPQHF.